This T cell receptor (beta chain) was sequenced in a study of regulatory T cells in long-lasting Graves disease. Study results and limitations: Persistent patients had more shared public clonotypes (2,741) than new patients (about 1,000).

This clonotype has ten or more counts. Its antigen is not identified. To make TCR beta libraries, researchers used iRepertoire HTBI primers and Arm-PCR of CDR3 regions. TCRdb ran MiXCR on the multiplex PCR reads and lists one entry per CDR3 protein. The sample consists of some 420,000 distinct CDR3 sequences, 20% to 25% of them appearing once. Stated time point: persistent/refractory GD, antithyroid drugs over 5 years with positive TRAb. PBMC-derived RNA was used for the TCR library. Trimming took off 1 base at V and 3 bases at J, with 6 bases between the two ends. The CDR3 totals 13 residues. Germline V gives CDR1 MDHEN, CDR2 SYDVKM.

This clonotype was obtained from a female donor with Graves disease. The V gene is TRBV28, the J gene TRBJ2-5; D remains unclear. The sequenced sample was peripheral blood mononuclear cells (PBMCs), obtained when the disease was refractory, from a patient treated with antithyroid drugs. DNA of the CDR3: TGTGCCAGCAGTTTATATTTGGAAGAGACCCAGTACTTC. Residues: CASSLYLEETQYF. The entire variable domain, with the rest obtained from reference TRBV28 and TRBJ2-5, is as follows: DVKVTQSSRYLVKRTGEKVFLECVQDMDHENMFWYRQDPGLGLRLIYFSYDVKMKEKGDIPEGYSVSREKKERFSLILESASTNQTSMYLCASSLYLEETQYFGPGTRLLVL.